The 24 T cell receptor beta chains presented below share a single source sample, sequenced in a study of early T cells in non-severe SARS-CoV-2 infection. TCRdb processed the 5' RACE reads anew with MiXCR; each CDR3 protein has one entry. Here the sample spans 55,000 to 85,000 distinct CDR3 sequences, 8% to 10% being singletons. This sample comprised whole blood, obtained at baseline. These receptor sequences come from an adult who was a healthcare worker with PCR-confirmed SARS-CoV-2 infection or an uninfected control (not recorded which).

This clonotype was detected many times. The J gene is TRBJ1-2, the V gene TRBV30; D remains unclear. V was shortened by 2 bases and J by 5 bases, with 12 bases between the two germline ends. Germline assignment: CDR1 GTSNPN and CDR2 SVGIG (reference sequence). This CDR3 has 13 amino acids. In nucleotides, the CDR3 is TGTGCCTGGAGTCGAGATAGGCCGTATGGCTACACCTTC. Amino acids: CAWSRDRPYGYTF.

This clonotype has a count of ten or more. In DNA, the CDR3 is TGTGCCATCAGTGGCCAACCGGGAGGGCAAGAGACCCAGTACTTC. Its protein product is CAISGQPGGQETQYF. The chain carries TRBV10-3 and TRBJ2-5; 8 nucleotides match TRBD2. Unmatched junction bases numbered 6, after V lost 4 bases and J lost 2 bases. The CDR3 consists of 15 residues. Germline assignment: CDR1 ENHRY and CDR2 SYGVKD.

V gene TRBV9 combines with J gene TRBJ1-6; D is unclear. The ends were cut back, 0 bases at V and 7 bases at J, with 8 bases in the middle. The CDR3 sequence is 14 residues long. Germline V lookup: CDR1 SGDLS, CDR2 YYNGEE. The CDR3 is CASSVVPGNSPLHF. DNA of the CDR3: TGTGCCAGCAGCGTAGTGCCTGGGAATTCACCCCTCCACTTT.

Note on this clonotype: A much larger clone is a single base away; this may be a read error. CDR3: CATSDRDWQPQQF. The CDR3 DNA is TGTGCCACCAGCGACAGGGACTGGCAGCCCCAGCAATTT. V gene TRBV15 combines with J gene TRBJ1-5; 7 nucleotides match TRBD1. Germline loops: CDR1 LNHNV, CDR2 YYDKDF (reference sequence). The CDR3 consists of 13 residues.

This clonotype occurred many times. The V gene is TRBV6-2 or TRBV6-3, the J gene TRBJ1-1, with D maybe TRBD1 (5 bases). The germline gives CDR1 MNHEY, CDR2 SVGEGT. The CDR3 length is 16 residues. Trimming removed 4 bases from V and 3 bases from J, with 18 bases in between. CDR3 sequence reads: CASSSALGTLDTEAFF. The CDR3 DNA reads TGTGCCAGCAGTTCGGCTCTTGGGACGTTGGACACTGAAGCTTTCTTT.

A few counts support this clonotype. The CDR3 nucleotides are TGTGCCATCAGTGAGGGGCAGGTTCCCTCCTACGAGCAGTACTTC. It encodes CAISEGQVPSYEQYF. The genes are TRBV10-3 and TRBJ2-7; no clear D gene. This CDR3 contains 15 residues. V lost 2 bases and J lost 0, with 11 bases in between. The germline CDR1 and CDR2 sequences are ENHRY and SYGVKD.

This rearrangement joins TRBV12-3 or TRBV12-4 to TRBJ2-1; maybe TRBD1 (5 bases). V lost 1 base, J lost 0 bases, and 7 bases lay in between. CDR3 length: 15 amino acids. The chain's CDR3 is CASSLGGNSYNEQFF. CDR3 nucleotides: TGTGCCAGCAGTTTAGGGGGCAACTCCTACAATGAGCAGTTCTTC.

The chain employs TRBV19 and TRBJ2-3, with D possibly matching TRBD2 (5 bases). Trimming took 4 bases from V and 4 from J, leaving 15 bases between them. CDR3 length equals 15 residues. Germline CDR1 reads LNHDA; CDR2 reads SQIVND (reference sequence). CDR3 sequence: CASSTPRGRSDTQYF. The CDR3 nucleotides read TGTGCCAGTAGTACCCCGAGAGGGCGGTCAGATACGCAGTATTTT.

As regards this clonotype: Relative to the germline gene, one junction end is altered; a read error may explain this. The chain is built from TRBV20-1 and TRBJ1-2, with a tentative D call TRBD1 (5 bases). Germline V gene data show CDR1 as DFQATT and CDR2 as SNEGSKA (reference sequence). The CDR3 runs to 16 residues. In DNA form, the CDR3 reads TGCTGTGCTAGAGAGAAGGGGTCAAAAGCTAACTATGGCTACACCTTC. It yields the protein CCAREKGSKANYGYTF.

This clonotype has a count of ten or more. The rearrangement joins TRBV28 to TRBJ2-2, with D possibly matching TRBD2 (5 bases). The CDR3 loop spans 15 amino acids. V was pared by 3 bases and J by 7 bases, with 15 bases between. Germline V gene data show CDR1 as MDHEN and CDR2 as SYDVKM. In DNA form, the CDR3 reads TGTGCCAGCAGTTTCGTGAGGGAGACGGGCGGGGAGCTGTTTTTT. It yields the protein CASSFVRETGGELFF.

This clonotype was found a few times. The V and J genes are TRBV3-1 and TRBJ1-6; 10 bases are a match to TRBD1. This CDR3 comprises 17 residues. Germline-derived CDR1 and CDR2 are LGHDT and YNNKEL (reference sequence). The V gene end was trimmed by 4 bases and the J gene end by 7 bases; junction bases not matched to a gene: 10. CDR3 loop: CASSRPRQGAGNSPLHF. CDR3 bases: TGTGCCAGCAGCCGTCCTCGACAGGGGGCCGGGAATTCACCCCTCCACTTT.

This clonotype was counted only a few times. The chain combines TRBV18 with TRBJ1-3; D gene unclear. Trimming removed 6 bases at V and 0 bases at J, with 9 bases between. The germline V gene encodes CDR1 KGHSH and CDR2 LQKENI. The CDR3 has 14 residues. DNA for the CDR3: TGTGCCAGCTCCTTCTTCGACTCTGGAAACACCATATATTTT. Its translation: CASSFFDSGNTIYF.

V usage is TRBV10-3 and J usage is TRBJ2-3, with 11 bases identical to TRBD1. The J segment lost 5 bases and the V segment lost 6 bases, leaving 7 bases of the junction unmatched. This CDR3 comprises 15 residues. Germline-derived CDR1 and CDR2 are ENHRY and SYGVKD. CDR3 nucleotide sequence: TGTGCCATCAGCCCAGGACAGGGGGCTAGAGATACGCAGTATTTT. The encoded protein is CAISPGQGARDTQYF.

Written as DNA, the CDR3 is TGCGCCAGCAGCCACCAGGGTTTTGGGCAGTTCTTC. This translates into CASSHQGFGQFF. The chain has TRBV4-1 and TRBJ2-1; TRBD1 is a possible D gene (5 bases). Germline V gives CDR1 MGHRA, CDR2 YSYEKL. This CDR3 is built from 12 residues. The V and J ends lost 3 bases and 12 bases respectively, with 12 bases between them.

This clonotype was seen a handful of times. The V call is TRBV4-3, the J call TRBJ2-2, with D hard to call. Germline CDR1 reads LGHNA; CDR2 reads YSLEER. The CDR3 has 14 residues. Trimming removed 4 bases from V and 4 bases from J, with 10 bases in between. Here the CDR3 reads CASSPGVGTGELFF. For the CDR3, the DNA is TGCGCCAGCAGCCCCGGAGTGGGCACCGGGGAGCTGTTTTTT.

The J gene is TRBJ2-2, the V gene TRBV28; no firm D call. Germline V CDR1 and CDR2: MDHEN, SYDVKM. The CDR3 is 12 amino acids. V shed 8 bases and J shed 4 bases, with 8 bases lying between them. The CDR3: CASHIGTGELFF. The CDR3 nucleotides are TGTGCCAGCCACATCGGCACCGGGGAGCTGTTTTTT.

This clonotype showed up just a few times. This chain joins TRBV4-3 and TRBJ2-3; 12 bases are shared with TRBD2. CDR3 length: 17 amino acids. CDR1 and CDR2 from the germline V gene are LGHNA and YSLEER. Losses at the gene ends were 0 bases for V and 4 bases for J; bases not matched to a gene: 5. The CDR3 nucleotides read TGCGCCAGCAGCCAAGATTGGGCTAGCGGGAGGGCAGATACGCAGTATTTT. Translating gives CASSQDWASGRADTQYF.

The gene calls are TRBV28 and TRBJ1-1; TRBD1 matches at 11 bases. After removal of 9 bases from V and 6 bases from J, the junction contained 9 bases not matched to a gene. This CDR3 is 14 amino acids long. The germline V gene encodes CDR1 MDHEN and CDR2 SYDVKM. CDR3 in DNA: TGTGCCAGTATTATTGGGGGACAGGGGGCTGAAGCTTTCTTT. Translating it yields CASIIGGQGAEAFF.

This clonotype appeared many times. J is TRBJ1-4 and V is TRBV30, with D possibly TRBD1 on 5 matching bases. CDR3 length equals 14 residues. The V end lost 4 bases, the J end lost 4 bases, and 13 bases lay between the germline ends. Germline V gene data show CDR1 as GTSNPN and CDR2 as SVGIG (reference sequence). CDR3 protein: CAWTRTGLNEKLFF. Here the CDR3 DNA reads TGTGCCTGGACTCGAACGGGACTTAATGAAAAACTGTTTTTT.

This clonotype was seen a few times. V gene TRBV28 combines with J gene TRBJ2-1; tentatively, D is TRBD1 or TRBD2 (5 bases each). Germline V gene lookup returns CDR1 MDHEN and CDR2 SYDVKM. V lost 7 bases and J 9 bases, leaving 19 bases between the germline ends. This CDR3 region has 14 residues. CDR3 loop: CASISGTALIEQFF. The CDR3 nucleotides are TGTGCCAGCATATCCGGGACCGCTCTTATTGAGCAGTTCTTC.

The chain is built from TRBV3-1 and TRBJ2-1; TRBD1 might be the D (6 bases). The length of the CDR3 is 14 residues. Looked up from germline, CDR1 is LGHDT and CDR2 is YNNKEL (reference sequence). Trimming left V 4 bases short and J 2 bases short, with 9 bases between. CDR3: CASSLRTAYNEQFF. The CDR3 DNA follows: TGTGCCAGCAGCCTGCGGACAGCCTACAATGAGCAGTTCTTC.

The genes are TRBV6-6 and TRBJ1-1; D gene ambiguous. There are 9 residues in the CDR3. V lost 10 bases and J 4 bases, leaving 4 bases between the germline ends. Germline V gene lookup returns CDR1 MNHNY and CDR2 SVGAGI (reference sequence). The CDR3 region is CATSTEAFF. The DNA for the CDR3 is TGTGCCACCTCCACTGAAGCTTTCTTT.

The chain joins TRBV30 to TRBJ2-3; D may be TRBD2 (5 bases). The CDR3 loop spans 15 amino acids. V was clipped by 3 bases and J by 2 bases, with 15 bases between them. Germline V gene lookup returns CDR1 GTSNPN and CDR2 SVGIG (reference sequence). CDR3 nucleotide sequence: TGTGCCTGGAGCCCTGGACTTGTATCCACAGATACGCAGTATTTT. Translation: CAWSPGLVSTDTQYF. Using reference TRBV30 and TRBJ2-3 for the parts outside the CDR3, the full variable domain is SQTIHQWPATLVQPVGSPLSLECTVEGTSNPNLYWYRQAAGRGLQLLFYSVGIGQISSEVPQNLSASRPQDRQFILSSKKLLLSDSGFYLCAWSPGLVSTDTQYFGPGTRLTVL.

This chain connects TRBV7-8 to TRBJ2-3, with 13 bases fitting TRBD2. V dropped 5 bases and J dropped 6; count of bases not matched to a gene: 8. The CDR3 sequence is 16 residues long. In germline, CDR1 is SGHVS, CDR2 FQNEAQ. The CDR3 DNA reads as TGTGCCAGCAGCCAACTAGCGGGAGGGCCGAGCGATACGCAGTATTTT. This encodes CASSQLAGGPSDTQYF.